This T cell receptor beta chain comes out of a study of blood T cell repertoires in COVID-19. The wider study: The study drew acute and convalescent COVID-19 samples from the United States, Italy and Spain. T cells, B-cell-depleted T cells, or PBMCs supplied cDNA or gDNA.

This clone has only a few counts. In the original processing: Using reference gene primer amplification, nucleated cell counts were estimated. Measured with immunoSEQ multiplex PCR; TCRdb has only the in-frame clones, and not every one. For V, J and clone size, that table is used; D and trimming come from the DNA. The sample holds about 220,000 clones; about 80% are singletons and the top ten take 3% to 3.5%. CDR3 length: 15 amino acids. Trimming took off 5 bases at V and 6 bases at J, with 17 bases between the two ends. Germline V gene sequence: CDR1 SGHAT, CDR2 FQDESV (reference sequence). The clonotype comes from a woman between 25 and 40 years old who had recovered from COVID-19. Sample: peripheral blood. This rearrangement joins TRBV11-1 to TRBJ2-4, with D tentatively TRBD1 (6 bases). The CDR3 reads CASSRRGTRGNIQYF. CDR3 nucleotides: TGTGCCAGCAGCCGACGTGGCACCAGGGGAAACATTCAGTACTTC.